This is a list of T cell receptor beta chains from one sample in a study of OX40 agonist ivuxolimab in advanced cancers. Profiled with immunoSEQ multiplex PCR; TCRdb holds only in-frame clones, not every one. The sample lists fewer than 80,000 clones, 87% occurring once. The sequences come from CD4+ or CD8+ T cells sorted from blood, collected in a trial of the OX40 agonist ivuxolimab. The receptor set was obtained from an adult with an advanced solid tumor such as melanoma, head and neck, liver or kidney cancer. CDR3s include the opening cysteine and the closing phenylalanine or tryptophan. A D gene is named only where the DNA matches it firmly. Clone sizes are given selectively: once, few, many, or a class where the clone is expanded.

J	D	V	size	DNA	CDR3
TRBJ2-7	TRBD2	TRBV6-5	.	TGTGCCAGCCGGGAGGGGACCCTCTCCTACGAGCAGTACTTC	CASREGTLSYEQYF
TRBJ2-5	TRBD1	TRBV19	.	TGTGCCAGTAGTACACGACAGGGGACGAGGGAGACCCAGTACTTC	CASSTRQGTRETQYF
TRBJ1-4	.	TRBV6-6	.	TGTGCCAGCAGTTTTATGGAGAATGAAAAACTGTTTTTT	CASSFMENEKLFF
TRBJ2-1	.	TRBV11-3	once	TGTGCCAGCAGCTTAGAGGACAATGAGCAGTTCTTC	CASSLEDNEQFF
TRBJ1-6	.	TRBV5-8	few	TGTGCCAGCAGCTTGGAATCAGGGCAGGCGATATTCGCTTCACCCCTCCACTTT	CASSLESGQAIFASPLHF
TRBJ2-7	.	TRBV7-2	.	TGTGCCAGCAGCTTAGAGGACGGATTCTTTTCCTACGAGCAGTACTTC	CASSLEDGFFSYEQYF
TRBJ2-1	.	TRBV7-8	.	TGTGCCAGCATCCTAAGAGACAGGAGTGATCCATCCTACAATGAGCAGTTCTTC	CASILRDRSDPSYNEQFF
TRBJ1-3	.	TRBV9	.	TGTGCCAGCAGCGAGAAAACTGGAAACACCATATATTTT	CASSEKTGNTIYF
TRBJ1-3	.	TRBV28	few	TGTGCCAGCAGTTTCGAGGCGGCTGGAAACACCATATATTTT	CASSFEAAGNTIYF
TRBJ1-5	.	TRBV4-2	few	TGTGCCAGCAGCCAAGATCAGGCAGGGGATCAGCCCCAGCATTTT	CASSQDQAGDQPQHF
TRBJ2-7	.	TRBV19	.	TGTGCCAGGAACAGGGCTAGGCCAAGAATCTACGAGCAGTACTTC	CARNRARPRIYEQYF
TRBJ2-5	TRBD2	TRBV2	once	TGTGCCAGCAGAGACGGACGACTAGCGGTCCAAGAGACCCAGTACTTC	CASRDGRLAVQETQYF
TRBJ1-1	.	TRBV10-3	.	TGTGCCATCAGTGAGTCGGGGGGTGAAGCTTTCTTT	CAISESGGEAFF
TRBJ2-7	TRBD2	TRBV5-6	.	TGTGCCAGCAGCTTGTTTAGGCTAGCGGGAGTCACCTACGAGCAGTACTTC	CASSLFRLAGVTYEQYF
TRBJ1-5	.	TRBV29-1	.	TGCAGCGTCACAACCGGGACAAGTGGGAATCAGCCCCAGCATTTT	CSVTTGTSGNQPQHF
TRBJ1-2	.	TRBV20-1	.	TGCAGTGGCGGAGTGAGCTATGGCTACACCTTC	CSGGVSYGYTF
TRBJ2-2	.	TRBV4-3	.	TGCGCCAGCAGCCAAGGGGCCGGGGTCAACACCGGGGAGCTGTTTTTT	CASSQGAGVNTGELFF
TRBJ1-2	.	TRBV19	.	TGTGCCAGTAGTACCCGGGGGGGGAACTATGGCTACACCTTC	CASSTRGGNYGYTF
TRBJ2-5	TRBD1	TRBV29-1	few	TGCAGCATGATCATGAGGGGGCGCGAGTACCAAGAGACCCAGTACTTC	CSMIMRGREYQETQYF
TRBJ1-2	.	TRBV10-3	.	TGTGCCATCAGTGGGACCGGGGCCTATGGCTACACCTTC	CAISGTGAYGYTF
TRBJ2-5	.	TRBV25-1	.	TGTGCCAGCAGTGTAGATAACCTCCAAGAGACCCAGTACTTC	CASSVDNLQETQYF
TRBJ1-6	TRBD1	TRBV19	.	TGTGCCAGTAGTATAGATCGAGGCCAGGGGGCGACTTCACCCCTCCACTTT	CASSIDRGQGATSPLHF
TRBJ1-2	.	TRBV5-1	once	TGCGCCAGCAGCTTGAGAGGCGGGGACTATGGCTACACCTTC	CASSLRGGDYGYTF
TRBJ2-1	.	TRBV11-2	.	TGTGCCAGCAGCTTAGCTACTGGGACAATTTCAAATGAGCAGTTCTTC	CASSLATGTISNEQFF
TRBJ1-1	TRBD1	TRBV28	.	TGTGCCAGCAGTTCCCCCCAAAGACAGGGGGCCAACACTGAAGCTTTCTTT	CASSSPQRQGANTEAFF
TRBJ2-2	TRBD2	TRBV29-1	.	TGCAGCGGCGCCAGAGCGGGGGGGGCAAACACCGGGGAGCTGTTTTTT	CSGARAGGANTGELFF
TRBJ2-7	TRBD2	TRBV5-6	.	TGTGCCAGCAGCAGGGACTACAACTACGAGCAGTACTTC	CASSRDYNYEQYF
TRBJ2-1	.	TRBV7-6	.	TGTGCCAGCAGCTTAGCTTCAGCGAACAATGAGCAGTTCTTC	CASSLASANNEQFF
TRBJ1-3	.	TRBV10-3	few	TGTGCCACGGCGGAAGGAAACACCATATATTTT	CATAEGNTIYF
TRBJ1-2	.	TRBV11-2	.	TGTGCCAGCAGCTTCATCGGGGATGGCTACACCTTC	CASSFIGDGYTF
TRBJ1-1	.	TRBV12-5	.	TGTGCTAGTGGTCGCTCCGACGGATACATAATGAACACTGAAGCTTTCTTT	CASGRSDGYIMNTEAFF
TRBJ2-7	.	TRBV20-1	.	TGCAGTGTGGCACTGGGGGACGAGCAGTACTTC	CSVALGDEQYF
TRBJ1-4	.	TRBV7-9	.	TGTGCCAGCAGCACCCGGACGGACGGCTTGGGAAAACTGTTTTTT	CASSTRTDGLGKLFF
TRBJ1-4	TRBD1	TRBV18	.	TGTGCCAGCTCACCACCTAACAGGGGGAATGAAAAACTGTTTTTT	CASSPPNRGNEKLFF
TRBJ1-2	.	TRBV14	.	TGTGCCAGCAGCCAACAGGGACTTAATGGCTACACCTTC	CASSQQGLNGYTF
TRBJ2-1	TRBD2	TRBV10-3	once	TGTGCCATTTCAACTAGCGGATACAATGAGCAGTTCTTC	CAISTSGYNEQFF
TRBJ2-2	TRBD1	TRBV7-3	.	TGTGCCAGCAGCAAGACAGGGGTCGACACCGGGGAGCTGTTTTTT	CASSKTGVDTGELFF
TRBJ2-7	.	TRBV7-2	.	TGTGCCAGCAGCCCCTTTAGCAGCTACGAGCAGTACTTC	CASSPFSSYEQYF
TRBJ2-7	TRBD2	TRBV18	.	TGTGCCAGCTCACCACTATACGGGACTAGCGGGAGCTACGAGCAGTACTTC	CASSPLYGTSGSYEQYF
TRBJ1-2	.	TRBV19	.	TGTGCCAGTAGTATAGTCTCCTCCTATGGCTACACCTTC	CASSIVSSYGYTF
TRBJ1-2	.	TRBV5-1	.	TGCGCCAGCAGAGATGGCAGCTTTAACTATGGCTACACCTTC	CASRDGSFNYGYTF
TRBJ1-5	.	TRBV7-2	.	TGTGCCAGCGCCGGACAAAACAATCAGCCCCAGCATTTT	CASAGQNNQPQHF
TRBJ2-5	.	TRBV6-6	.	TGTGCCAGCAGTTACCCCGCCCGGGCGGAGACCCAGTACTTC	CASSYPARAETQYF
TRBJ2-2	TRBD1	TRBV6-1	.	TGTGCCAGCAGTGAGGGACAGGGGCTGGGGGAGCTGTTTTTT	CASSEGQGLGELFF
TRBJ1-3	.	TRBV2	.	TGTGCCAGCAGTGAGGCAGGGGCAACTGGAAACACCATATATTTT	CASSEAGATGNTIYF
TRBJ2-7	.	TRBV5-6	.	TGTGCCAGCAGCTTCGTCGGAACCACGGGCGAGCAGTACTTC	CASSFVGTTGEQYF